A selection of T cell receptor beta chains follows, all from one sample in a study of control samples from healthy donors and cancer patients. The data were produced by immunoSEQ multiplex PCR, yet TCRdb's version contains in-frame clones alone and is incomplete. The sample records 100,000 to 150,000 clones, about 90% being singletons. The sequenced material came from blood. The receptors were sampled from a young man in good health. Both conserved end residues are part of each CDR3. The D gene is left open where the match is weak. Clone sizes are given selectively: once, few, many, or a class where the clone is expanded.

>13|once|.|TRBV6-5|TRBJ1-1
CASSYRQNTEAFF
TGTGCCAGCAGTTACAGACAGAACACTGAAGCTTTCTTT
>13|.|.|TRBV6-5|TRBJ1-5
CASSYRANQPQHF
TGTGCCAGCAGTTACCGGGCCAATCAGCCCCAGCATTTT
>15|.|TRBD2|TRBV10-3|TRBJ2-7
CAISEFSGRASEQYF
TGTGCCATCAGTGAATTCAGCGGGAGGGCCTCCGAGCAGTACTTC
>14|few|.|TRBV5-6|TRBJ2-7
CASSLSGVPYEQYF
TGTGCCAGCAGCTTGTCAGGAGTCCCCTACGAGCAGTACTTC
>16|.|TRBD1|TRBV27|TRBJ2-7
CASSLRGQGDPYEQYF
TGTGCCAGCAGTTTACGGGGACAGGGGGACCCCTACGAGCAGTACTTC
>15|.|.|TRBV19|TRBJ1-5
CASSSDRTSNQPQHF
TGTGCCAGTAGCAGCGACAGGACTAGCAATCAGCCCCAGCATTTT
>13|.|TRBD1|TRBV29-1|TRBJ2-7
CSVERTGTYEQYF
TGCAGCGTTGAAAGGACAGGGACCTACGAGCAGTACTTC
>14|medium-sized|.|TRBV28|TRBJ2-3
CASGLHGTTDTQYF
TGTGCCAGCGGTCTACACGGAACCACAGATACGCAGTATTTT
>14|.|TRBD2|TRBV6-2/TRBV6-3|TRBJ2-1
CASSYPASGTEQFF
TGTGCCAGCAGTTACCCAGCTAGCGGGACTGAGCAGTTCTTC
>14|.|.|TRBV10-3|TRBJ1-3
CAISVGAEGNTIYF
TGTGCCATCAGTGTAGGGGCGGAGGGAAACACCATATATTTT
>13|.|.|TRBV27|TRBJ2-7
CASSLYRGYEQYF
TGTGCCAGCAGTTTATATCGGGGCTACGAGCAGTACTTC
>16|.|.|TRBV13|TRBJ1-5
CASSSRETGRNQPQHF
TGTGCCAGCAGCTCTAGGGAGACAGGACGCAATCAGCCCCAGCATTTT
>16|.|TRBD2|TRBV11-2|TRBJ2-3
CASSTWTSGSTDTQYF
TGTGCCAGCAGCACGTGGACTAGCGGGAGCACAGATACGCAGTATTTT
>17|.|TRBD2|TRBV18|TRBJ2-7
CASSPLAVTSGSYEQYF
TGTGCCAGCTCACCACTCGCCGTAACTAGCGGGAGCTACGAGCAGTACTTC
>14|.|.|TRBV6-5|TRBJ1-1
CASSYQVTNTEAFF
TGTGCCAGCAGTTATCAGGTGACAAACACTGAAGCTTTCTTT
>15|.|TRBD1|TRBV9|TRBJ2-5
CASSVGDRGPETQYF
TGTGCCAGCAGCGTAGGGGACAGGGGGCCGGAGACCCAGTACTTC
>16|.|.|TRBV2|TRBJ2-2
CASSLDPGTGTGELFF
TGTGCCAGCAGTCTCGACCCCGGGACGGGCACCGGGGAGCTGTTTTTT
>9|few|.|TRBV20-1|TRBJ1-2
CSARDGYTF
TGCAGTGCTAGAGATGGCTACACCTTC
>15|.|.|TRBV6-5|TRBJ1-1
CASSYERATDTEAFF
TGTGCCAGCAGTTACGAGCGAGCTACGGACACTGAAGCTTTCTTT
>16|.|TRBD2|TRBV5-1|TRBJ2-1
CASSLVTSGSSNEQFF
TGCGCCAGCAGCTTGGTCACTAGCGGGAGTAGCAATGAGCAGTTCTTC
>15|.|.|TRBV19|TRBJ1-2
CASSILSGLGYGYTF
TGTGCCAGTAGTATATTGTCAGGACTAGGCTATGGCTACACCTTC
>16|few|.|TRBV15|TRBJ2-2
CATSRLIGGAGGELFF
TGTGCCACCAGCAGATTGATAGGGGGGGCAGGCGGGGAGCTGTTTTTT
>15|.|TRBD2|TRBV7-9|TRBJ2-1
CASSLRTSGINEQFF
TGTGCCAGCAGCTTACGGACTAGCGGGATAAATGAGCAGTTCTTC
>16|once|.|TRBV10-1|TRBJ2-1
CASSGATASSYNEQFF
TGCGCCAGCAGTGGTGCCACGGCGAGCTCCTACAATGAGCAGTTCTTC
>14|.|.|TRBV30|TRBJ2-5
CAWRYRRLQETQYF
TGTGCCTGGAGGTACCGACGATTACAAGAGACCCAGTACTTC
>15|.|TRBD1|TRBV11-2|TRBJ2-7
CASSWRQGHSYEQYF
TGTGCCAGCAGTTGGAGACAGGGGCACTCCTACGAGCAGTACTTC
>17|.|TRBD2|TRBV11-2|TRBJ2-4
CASRRGLAGGVKNIQYF
TGTGCCAGCAGAAGAGGACTAGCGGGAGGAGTCAAAAACATTCAGTACTTC
>16|.|TRBD2|TRBV7-8|TRBJ2-1
CASRKTSGSIMNEQFF
TGTGCCAGCAGGAAGACTAGCGGGAGTATAATGAATGAGCAGTTCTTC
>18|.|.|TRBV7-9|TRBJ2-1
CASSSQGREASSYNEQFF
TGTGCCAGCAGCTCCCAAGGTCGAGAGGCAAGCTCCTACAATGAGCAGTTCTTC